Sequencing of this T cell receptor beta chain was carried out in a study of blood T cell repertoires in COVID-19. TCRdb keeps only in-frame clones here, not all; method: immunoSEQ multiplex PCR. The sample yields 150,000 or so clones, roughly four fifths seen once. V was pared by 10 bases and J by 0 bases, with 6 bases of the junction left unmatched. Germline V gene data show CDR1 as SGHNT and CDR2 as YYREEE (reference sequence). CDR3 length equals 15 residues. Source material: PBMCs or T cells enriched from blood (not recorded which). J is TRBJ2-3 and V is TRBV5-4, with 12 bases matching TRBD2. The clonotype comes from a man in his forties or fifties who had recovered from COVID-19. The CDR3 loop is CASRTSGVSTDTQYF. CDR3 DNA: TGTGCCTCCCGGACTAGCGGGGTTAGCACAGATACGCAGTATTTT.